These 8 T cell receptor beta chains share one sample of origin, sequenced in a study of control samples from healthy donors and cancer patients. The table came from immunoSEQ multiplex PCR; TCRdb's copy has only in-frame clones and leaves some out. Of under 450,000 clones listed, more than 80% are singletons. The sample comprised PBMCs. The receptors were sampled from a man in his forties with head and neck cancer.

In this sample, this clone turned up once. This sequence joins TRBV27 and TRBJ2-5; 8 bases agree with TRBD1. The germline V gene encodes CDR1 MNHEY and CDR2 SMNVEV (reference sequence). V was pared by 5 bases and J by 2 bases, with 1 base of the junction left unmatched. CDR3 length equals 13 residues. The CDR3 protein is CASSDRGQETQYF. CDR3 coding DNA: TGTGCCAGCAGTGACAGGGGACAAGAGACCCAGTACTTC.

The rearrangement joins TRBV3-1 (or the pseudogene TRBV3-2) to TRBJ2-7; D unclear. Germline assignment: CDR1 LGHDT and CDR2 YNNKEL (reference sequence). The CDR3 covers 13 residues. Trimming cost V 0 bases and J 4 bases, with 7 bases left between them. The CDR3 spells CASSQDRMYEQYF. In nucleotides, the CDR3 is TGTGCCAGCAGCCAAGACAGGATGTACGAGCAGTACTTC.

This chain uses TRBV7-8 with TRBJ2-3; tentative D call: TRBD1 (5 bases). V was pared by 6 bases and J by 14 bases, with 33 bases between. The CDR3 loop spans 17 amino acids. From germline, CDR1 is SGHVS and CDR2 FQNEAQ. Here the CDR3 reads CASSAQGLQSKRGKRYF. CDR3 nucleotide sequence: TGTGCCAGCAGTGCCCAGGGTCTTCAAAGTAAGAGAGGAAAGAGGTATTTT.

The rearrangement uses TRBV7-9 and TRBJ1-4; D unclear. The CDR3 has 15 amino acids. V was cut by 5 bases and J by 1 base, with 11 bases left in between. Germline CDR1 and CDR2: SEHNR and FQNEAQ (reference sequence). The CDR3 loop reads CASSRRLETNEKLFF. As DNA, the CDR3 is TGTGCCAGCAGCCGAAGATTGGAAACTAATGAAAAACTGTTTTTT.

The V and J genes are TRBV10-1 and TRBJ2-1, with 13 positions matching TRBD2. Trimming removed 2 bases from V and 9 bases from J; junction bases left unmatched: 7. The CDR3 covers 16 residues. From germline, CDR1 is WNHNN and CDR2 SYGVQD (reference sequence). The CDR3 nucleotides read TGCGCCAGCAGTGAGGGGGGGACTAGCGGGATCGGTGAGCAGTTCTTC. Translating it yields CASSEGGTSGIGEQFF.

The J gene is TRBJ2-1, the V gene TRBV11-2; tentatively, D is TRBD1 (5 bases). Looked up from germline, CDR1 is SGHAT and CDR2 is FQNNGV. Trimming stripped 5 bases from V and 3 bases from J, with 11 bases between. The CDR3 contains 14 residues. The CDR3 loop is CASSTDNFYNEQFF. CDR3 in DNA: TGTGCCAGCAGCACGGACAATTTCTACAATGAGCAGTTCTTC.

J is TRBJ2-3 and V is TRBV5-1; D assignment may be TRBD1 or TRBD2 (7 bases each). The length of the CDR3 is 15 residues. Germline V gene sequence: CDR1 SGHRS, CDR2 YFSETQ. V lost 5 bases, J lost 2 bases, and 15 bases lay in between. CDR3: CASRFAGGDTDTQYF. The DNA of the CDR3 is TGCGCCAGCAGGTTCGCAGGGGGGGACACAGATACGCAGTATTTT.

The chain's CDR3 is CASSPPGPNTIYF. Written as DNA, the CDR3 is TGTGCCAGCAGCCCTCCCGGCCCAAACACCATATATTTT. J is TRBJ1-3 and V is TRBV3-1 (or the pseudogene TRBV3-2); D ambiguous. V was pared by 4 bases and J by 6 bases, with 10 bases between. The CDR3 covers 13 residues. CDR1 is LGHDT and CDR2 is YNNKEL in the germline V gene (reference sequence).